This T cell receptor beta chain came from a study of shared clonotypes between healthy human individuals. Overall study context: Donor composition was two women and three men, aged 18 to 49.

Regarding the study as a whole: Sharing across a few donors was seen in 4.5% to 5.5% of naive CD4 clonotypes. Memory subsets generally showed smaller estimated richness than naive subsets did.

V was clipped by 2 bases and J by 7 bases, with 14 bases between them. Germline CDR1 and CDR2: MNHNS and SASEGT. The CDR3 contains 15 residues. TCRdb's table, derived via immunoSEQ multiplex PCR, lists solely in-frame clones and lacks some. The sample includes over 850,000 clones, approximately 78% of them seen just once. Turning to this clone: Its specificity is unknown.

The chain has TRBV6-1 and TRBJ1-4; perhaps TRBD1 as D (5 bases). The origin of this receptor is a man between 18 and 35 years old in good health. Some clones in this sample may be carry-over from other donors' samples. Sequenced: memory CD4+ T cells from PBMCs. The subset was: CD45RA-negative fraction. The CDR3 DNA sequence: TGTGCCAGCAGTGAATCTCAAGGGGTGGGTGAAAAACTGTTTTTT. Translation: CASSESQGVGEKLFF.